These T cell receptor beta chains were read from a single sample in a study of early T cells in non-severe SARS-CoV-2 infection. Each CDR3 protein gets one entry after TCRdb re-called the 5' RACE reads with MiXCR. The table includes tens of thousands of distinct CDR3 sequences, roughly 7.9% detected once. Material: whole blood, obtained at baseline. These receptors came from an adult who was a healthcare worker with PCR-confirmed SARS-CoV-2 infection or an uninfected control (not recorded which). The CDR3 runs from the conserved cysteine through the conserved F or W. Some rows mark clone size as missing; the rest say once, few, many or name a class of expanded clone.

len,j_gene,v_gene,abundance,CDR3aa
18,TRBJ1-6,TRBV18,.,CASSPTGTGSSYNSPLHF
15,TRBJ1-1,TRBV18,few,CASSCPSFGPMRAFF
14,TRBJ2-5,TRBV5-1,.,CASSGGQAQETQYF
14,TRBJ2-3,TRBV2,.,CASSETSTTDTQYF
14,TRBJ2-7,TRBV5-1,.,CASSLDVGSSEQYF
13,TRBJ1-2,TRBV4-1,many,CASSQGQNYGYTF
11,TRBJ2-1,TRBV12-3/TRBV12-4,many,CASSPRGEQFF
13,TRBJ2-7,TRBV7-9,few,CASSLSSSYEQYF
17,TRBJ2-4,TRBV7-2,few,CASSLFTGSLAKNIQYF
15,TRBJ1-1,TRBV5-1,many,CASSPPEGSNTEAFF
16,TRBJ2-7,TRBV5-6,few,CASSFLPGSTLLEQYF
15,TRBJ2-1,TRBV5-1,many,CASSLRDRGYNEQFF
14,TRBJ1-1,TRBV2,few,CASSEKSMNTEAFF
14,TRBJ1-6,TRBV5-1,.,CASSLYGGNSPLHF
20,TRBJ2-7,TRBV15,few,CATSPRAGGNHNPPTYEQYF
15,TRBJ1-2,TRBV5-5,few,CASTLIGITPDGYTF
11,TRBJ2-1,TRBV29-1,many,CSALRDNEQFF
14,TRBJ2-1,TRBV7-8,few,CASSQRGRANEQFF
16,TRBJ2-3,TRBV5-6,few,CASSLGDREPTDTQYF
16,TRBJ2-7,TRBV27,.,CASSPPPHRDSYEQYF
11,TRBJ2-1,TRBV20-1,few,CSASTGSEQFF
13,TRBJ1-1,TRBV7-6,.,CASSEDQNTEAFF
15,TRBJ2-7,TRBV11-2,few,CASSLEWDYTYEQYF
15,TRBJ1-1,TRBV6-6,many,CASSPRGGINTEAFF
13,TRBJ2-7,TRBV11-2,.,CASSLDSPYEQYF
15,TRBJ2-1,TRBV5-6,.,CASSYRGTLDNEQFF
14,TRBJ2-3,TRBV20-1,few,CSARGILNTDTQYF
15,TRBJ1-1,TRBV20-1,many,CSARDAGAMNTEAFF
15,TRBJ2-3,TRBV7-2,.,CASSLEVGYTDTQYF
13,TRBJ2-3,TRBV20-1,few,CSARRDLEDTQYF
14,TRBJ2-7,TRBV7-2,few,CASSFDRSSYEQYF
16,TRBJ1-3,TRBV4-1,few,CASSQEPRPDGNTIYF
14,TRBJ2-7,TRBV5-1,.,CANSSGTGAIEQYF
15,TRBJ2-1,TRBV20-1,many,CSARDHDYSYNEQFF
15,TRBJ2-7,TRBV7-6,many,CASSLAPGSPDEQYF
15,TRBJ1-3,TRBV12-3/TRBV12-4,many,CASSPTGGAGNTIYF
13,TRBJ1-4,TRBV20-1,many,CSANDRGREKLFF
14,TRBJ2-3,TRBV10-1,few,CASSETRSTDTQYF
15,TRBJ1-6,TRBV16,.,CASSQSSGYNSPLHF
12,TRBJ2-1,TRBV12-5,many,CASGPDVVEQFF
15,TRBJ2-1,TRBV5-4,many,CASSLLAGGQGEQFF
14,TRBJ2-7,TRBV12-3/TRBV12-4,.,CASTSGTGAYEQYF
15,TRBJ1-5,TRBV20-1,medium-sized,CSAKRSEYSNQPQHF
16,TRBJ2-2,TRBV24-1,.,CATRTKIQQNTGELFF
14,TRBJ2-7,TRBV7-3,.,CASSLQTGSHEQYF
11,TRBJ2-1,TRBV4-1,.,CASSQDQEQFF
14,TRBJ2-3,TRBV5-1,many,CASSLAGSTDTQYF
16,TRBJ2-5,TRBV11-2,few,CASSLGPAGGQETQYF
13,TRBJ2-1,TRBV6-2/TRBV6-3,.,CASSYSDYNEQFF
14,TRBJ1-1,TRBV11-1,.,CASSLGRGGTEAFF
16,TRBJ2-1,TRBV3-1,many,CASSQDGLAGYNEQFF
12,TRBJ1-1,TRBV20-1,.,CSAKVMNTEAFF
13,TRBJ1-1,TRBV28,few,CASRVSGGTEAFF
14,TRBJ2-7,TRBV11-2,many,CASSTTGGLFEQYF